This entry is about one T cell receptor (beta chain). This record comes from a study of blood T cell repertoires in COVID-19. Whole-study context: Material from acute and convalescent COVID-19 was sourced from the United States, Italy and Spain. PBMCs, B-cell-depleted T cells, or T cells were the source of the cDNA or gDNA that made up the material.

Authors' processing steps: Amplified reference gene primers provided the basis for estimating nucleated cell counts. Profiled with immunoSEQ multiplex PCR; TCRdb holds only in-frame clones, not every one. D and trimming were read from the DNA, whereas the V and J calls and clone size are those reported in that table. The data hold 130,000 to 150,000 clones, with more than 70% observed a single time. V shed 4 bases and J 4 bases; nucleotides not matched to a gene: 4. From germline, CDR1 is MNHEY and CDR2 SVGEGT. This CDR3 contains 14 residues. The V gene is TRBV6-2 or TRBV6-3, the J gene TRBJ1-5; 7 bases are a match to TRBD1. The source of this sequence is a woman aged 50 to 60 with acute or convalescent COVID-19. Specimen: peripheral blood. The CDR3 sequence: CASSSGGRNQPQHF. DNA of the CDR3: TGTGCCAGCAGTTCAGGGGGAAGAAATCAGCCCCAGCATTTT.